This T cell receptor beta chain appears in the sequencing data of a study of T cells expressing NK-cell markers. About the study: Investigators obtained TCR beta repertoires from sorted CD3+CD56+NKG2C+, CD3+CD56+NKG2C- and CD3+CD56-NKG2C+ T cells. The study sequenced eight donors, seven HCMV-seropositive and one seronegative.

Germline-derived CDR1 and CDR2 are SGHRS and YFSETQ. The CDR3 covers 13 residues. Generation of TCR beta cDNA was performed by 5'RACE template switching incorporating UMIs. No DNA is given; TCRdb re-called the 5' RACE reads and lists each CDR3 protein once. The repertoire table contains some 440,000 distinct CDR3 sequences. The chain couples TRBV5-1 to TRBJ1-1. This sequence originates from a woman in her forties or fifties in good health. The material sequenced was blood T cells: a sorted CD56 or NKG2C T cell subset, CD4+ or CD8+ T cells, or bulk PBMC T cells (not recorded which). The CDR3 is CASSPHEGTEAFF.